This TCR beta chain appears in the sequencing data of a study of metastatic and nonmetastatic thyroid tumors (dated by TCRdb to the early 2020s). As for the study more broadly: The researchers compared repertoires between peripheral blood samples and tumor or nodule tissue samples from patients with malignant or benign thyroid disease. Overall study outcomes, separate from this receptor: In both blood and tumor samples, TCR beta diversity was reported to be significantly higher in malignant tumors than in benign nodules.

None of the patients had been given any treatment before thyroid surgery. Using T-cell receptor beta sequencing, the researchers looked back retrospectively at clinical samples from patients, gathered between the early 2010s and the late 2010s. The CDR3 contains 16 residues, cysteine and phenylalanine counted. Just the 48-base CDR3 DNA is kept, in frame starting at base 1. V drops 7 bases and J drops 2 bases, leaving 20 bases in between. Sequences MNHEY (CDR1) and SVGEGT (CDR2) are obtained from the germline V gene. This clone was counted a few times. The antigen it binds to is not known. No qualities accompany the bases; no much larger clone lies one base away. The method was PCR. The run used an Illumina HiSeq 4000. The TCR beta-chain CDR3 region of each patient was profiled by high-throughput sequencing. The paper's processing steps were these. A classifier to discriminate distant-metastatic papillary thyroid cancer patients was built from CDR3 differences across clinicopathological groups. The Shannon index was used to measure repertoire diversity, and the Morisita-Horn index was used to measure how similar tumor and blood repertoires were. Clones were called with MiXCR by TCRdb after fastp trimmed the public reads at Q25, and only in-frame beta chains were retained. None of the V and J calls come from the authors' own analysis; TCRdb made them. Within this sample are approximately 2,100 clones, with roughly 25% of them counted one time only. Less than 35% of the sample is taken by the ten largest.

This receptor chain uses TRBV6-2 or TRBV6-3 and TRBJ1-2; no D gene is confidently identified. Specimen: adjacent normal tissue. This sequence originates from a male donor with papillary thyroid cancer or a benign thyroid nodule (not recorded which). Some clones in this sample may be carry-over from other donors' samples. Here is the DNA: TGTGCCAGCATCCCGAGGGCAGCGGACCAAAACTATGGCTACACCTTC. It specifies CASIPRAADQNYGYTF.